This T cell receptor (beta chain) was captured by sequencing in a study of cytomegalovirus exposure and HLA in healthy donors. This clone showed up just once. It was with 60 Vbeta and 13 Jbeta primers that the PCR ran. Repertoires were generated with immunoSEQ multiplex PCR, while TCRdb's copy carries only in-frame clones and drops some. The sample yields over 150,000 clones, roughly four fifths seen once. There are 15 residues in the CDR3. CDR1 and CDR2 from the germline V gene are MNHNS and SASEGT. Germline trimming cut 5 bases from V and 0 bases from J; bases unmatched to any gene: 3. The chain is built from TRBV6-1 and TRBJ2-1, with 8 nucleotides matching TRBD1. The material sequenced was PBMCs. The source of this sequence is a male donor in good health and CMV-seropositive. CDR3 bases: TGTGCCAGCAGTCCTACAGGGGGCTCCTACAATGAGCAGTTCTTC. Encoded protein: CASSPTGGSYNEQFF.